This T cell receptor (beta chain) was documented in a study of cytomegalovirus exposure and HLA in healthy donors. Researchers ran the PCR with 60 Vbeta and 13 Jbeta primers. Produced via immunoSEQ multiplex PCR; TCRdb's table is partial and in-frame only. The table has roughly 140,000 clones, around 78% seen once; the top ten hold 2% to 3%. The germline CDR1 and CDR2 sequences are MNHNS and SASEGT. This CDR3 region has 15 residues. Losses at the gene ends were 7 bases for V and 4 bases for J; bases not matched to a gene: 12. This sequence originates from a woman aged 18-29 years in good health and CMV-seropositive. The specimen was PBMCs. The rearrangement joins TRBV6-1 to TRBJ1-2, with 7 bases lining up with TRBD1. This chain's CDR3 is CASMEDRLAFYGYTF. CDR3 DNA sequence: TGTGCCAGCATGGAGGACAGGCTGGCTTTCTATGGCTACACCTTC.